Below are 25 T cell receptor beta chains sequenced from a single sample in a study of chemoradiotherapy in HPV16-positive cancers (dated by TCRdb to the early 2020s). The library was made by the immunoSEQ multiplex PCR assay. TCRdb took over this immuneACCESS table, retaining in-frame rearrangements with V and J assigned. Such tables are incomplete; in checked studies, under half of the missing clones stem from an unresolved V gene, and the remainder is unexplained. The sample has about 39,000 clones on record, roughly 77% of them singletons. The ten largest clonotypes hold about 5% of the sample. The starting material was blood, obtained from a patient who underwent chemoradiotherapy. Receptor source: a human donor with HPV-associated anogenital cancer.

The chain uses TRBV5-1 and TRBJ2-2; possible D gene TRBD2, 5 bases. V dropped 2 bases and J dropped 5 bases, with 16 bases sitting between them. Germline CDR1 is SGHRS and CDR2 is YFSETQ. The CDR3 totals 16 residues. The CDR3: CASSLRAGEGTGELFF. The CDR3 nucleotides are TGCGCCAGCAGCTTAAGGGCTGGAGAGGGAACCGGGGAGCTGTTTTTT.

This clone was seen a handful of times. This chain joins TRBV25-1 and TRBJ1-1; 10 nucleotides align to TRBD1. The length of the CDR3 is 15 residues. From germline, CDR1 is MGHDK and CDR2 SYGVNS. V shed 3 bases, J shed 6 bases, and the junction held 7 bases outside the gene matches. The CDR3 bases are TGTGCCAGCAGTGATCCCGGGACAGGGGTGTCTGAAGCTTTCTTT. It yields the protein CASSDPGTGVSEAFF. Full variable domain (rest looked up from reference TRBV25-1 and TRBJ1-1): EADIYQTPRYLVIGTGKKITLECSQTMGHDKMYWYQQDPGMELHLIHYSYGVNSTEKGDLSSESTVSRIRTEHFPLTLESARPSHTSQYLCASSDPGTGVSEAFFGQGTRLTVV.

For the CDR3, the DNA is TGTGCCAGCAGCGTAGTCAGCGGGGGAGCCCAAGAGACCCAGTACTTC. Translated, it gives CASSVVSGGAQETQYF. V and J are TRBV9 and TRBJ2-5, with 8 bases aligning to TRBD2. V shed 0 bases, J shed 1 base, and the junction held 5 bases outside the gene matches. CDR1 and CDR2 (germline): SGDLS, YYNGEE. The CDR3 is made up of 16 amino acids.

This clone was detected only a few times. This chain links TRBV6-5 with TRBJ2-2, with D perhaps assigned TRBD1 or TRBD2 (5 bases each). Germline CDR1 reads MNHEY; CDR2 reads SVGAGI. V was clipped by 4 bases and J by 4 bases, with 16 bases between them. The CDR3 is made up of 16 amino acids. CDR3 sequence (DNA): TGTGCCAGCAGTTTATCGACCGGGACGGGCACCGGGGAGCTGTTTTTT. Translating it yields CASSLSTGTGTGELFF.

This sequence joins TRBV7-6 and TRBJ1-6, with D hard to call. This CDR3 contains 14 residues. With 5 bases removed from V and 6 bases from J, the gap between germline ends came to 11 bases. Germline CDR1 is SGHVS and CDR2 is FNYEAQ. As DNA, the CDR3 is TGTGCCAGCAGCGGAACAAGGTTTAATTCACCCCTCCACTTT. Its protein is CASSGTRFNSPLHF.

This clone was recorded a few times. The genes are TRBV11-2 and TRBJ2-3; no clear D gene. From germline, CDR1 is SGHAT and CDR2 FQNNGV. The V and J ends lost 6 bases and 6 bases respectively, with 7 bases between them. This CDR3 spans 11 amino acids. The DNA of the CDR3 is TGTGCCAGCAGTTTCGGGGATACGCAGTATTTT. Amino acid sequence: CASSFGDTQYF.

This clone was seen once. The rearrangement joins TRBV6-5 to TRBJ2-3; no clear D. Germline assignment: CDR1 MNHEY and CDR2 SVGAGI. CDR3 length equals 14 residues. Trimming took off 7 bases at V and 0 bases at J, with 11 bases between the two ends. CDR3 DNA sequence: TGTGCCAGCAAAGCCAGGCCGAGCACAGATACGCAGTATTTT. Protein product: CASKARPSTDTQYF.

J is TRBJ1-5 and V is TRBV6-5; TRBD1 is a possible D gene (5 bases). The V end lost 7 bases, the J end lost 7 bases, and 20 bases lay between the germline ends. This CDR3 spans 15 amino acids. The germline gives CDR1 MNHEY, CDR2 SVGAGI. The CDR3 reads CASKLRGQGGQPQHF. DNA for the CDR3: TGTGCCAGCAAACTTAGGGGCCAGGGCGGCCAGCCCCAGCATTTT.

The chain is built from TRBV6-5 and TRBJ2-7, with 10 bases aligning to TRBD2. The CDR3 is made up of 15 amino acids. Germline CDR1 reads MNHEY; CDR2 reads SVGAGI. V gave up 0 bases and J gave up 3 bases; unmatched junction bases: 2. CDR3 residues: CASSYSLAGDYEQYF. The CDR3 nucleotides read TGTGCCAGCAGTTACTCCCTAGCGGGGGACTACGAGCAGTACTTC.

This clone turned up a few times. V and J are TRBV29-1 and TRBJ2-3; 9 bases match TRBD1. V shed 3 bases and J 2 bases; nucleotides not matched to a gene: 6. The CDR3 has 15 amino acids. Germline-derived CDR1 and CDR2 are SQVTM and ANQGSEA. The CDR3 here is CSVDTGTGLTDTQYF. DNA for the CDR3: TGCAGCGTTGATACCGGGACAGGGCTCACAGATACGCAGTATTTT.

The chain has TRBV5-5 and TRBJ2-5; D is unclear. The J call may be in error: the DNA end matches TRBJ2-7 better. CDR1 SGHKS and CDR2 YYEKEE come from the germline V gene (reference sequence). There are 14 residues in the CDR3. The DNA for the CDR3 is TGTGCCAGCAGCTTCCTTACCCCCAACTACGAGCAGTACTTC. As protein: CASSFLTPNYEQYF.

The J gene is TRBJ1-4, the V gene TRBV9; a possible D gene is TRBD1 (6 bases). This CDR3 comprises 14 residues. Trimming cost V 4 bases and J 8 bases, with 15 bases left between them. Germline V lookup: CDR1 SGDLS, CDR2 YYNGEE. The DNA of the CDR3 is TGTGCCAGCAGCCCTCAGGGGTCGTACGAAAAACTGTTTTTT. Translated: CASSPQGSYEKLFF.

The chain has TRBV11-2 and TRBJ2-1, with 8 nucleotides matching TRBD2. Germline V gene lookup returns CDR1 SGHAT and CDR2 FQNNGV. With 2 bases clipped from V and 9 bases from J, the junction kept 9 bases outside the gene matches. There are 15 residues in the CDR3. The CDR3 bases are TGTGCCAGCAGCTTATTACCGGGGGGGCCGAGTGAGCAGTTCTTC. Protein: CASSLLPGGPSEQFF.

This clone showed up just a few times. This rearrangement joins TRBV13 to TRBJ2-7; no clear D. This CDR3 is built from 11 residues. The germline CDR1 and CDR2 sequences are PRHDT and FYEKMQ (reference sequence). V was clipped by 4 bases and J by 6 bases, with 7 bases between them. CDR3 bases: TGTGCCAGCAGCTCAACGGGCGAGCAGTACTTC. Encoded protein: CASSSTGEQYF.

This rearrangement joins TRBV15 to TRBJ2-7, with D perhaps TRBD1 (5 bases). Per the germline V gene, CDR1 is LNHNV and CDR2 is YYDKDF (reference sequence). V dropped 3 bases and J dropped 1 base, with 7 bases sitting between them. CDR3 size: 13 residues. The CDR3 DNA sequence: TGTGCCACCAGCAGGACAGTTTCCTACGAGCAGTACTTC. Translated: CATSRTVSYEQYF.

CDR3 residues: CASSQVHEGEQFF. The CDR3 nucleotides read TGTGCCAGCAGCCAAGTACACGAGGGTGAGCAGTTCTTC. The chain links TRBV14 to TRBJ2-1; weak D call: TRBD2 (5 bases). CDR3 length: 13 residues. Trimming took off 1 base at V and 9 bases at J, with 10 bases between the two ends. In germline, CDR1 is SGHDN, CDR2 FVKESK.

The chain joins TRBV5-1 to TRBJ2-3; tentatively, D is TRBD1 (6 bases). Trimming left V 5 bases short and J 2 bases short, with 12 bases between. Germline values: CDR1 SGHRS, CDR2 YFSETQ. This CDR3 has 14 amino acids. In DNA form, the CDR3 reads TGCGCCAGCAGGGGGGCAGGGAACACAGATACGCAGTATTTT. It encodes CASRGAGNTDTQYF. The full variable domain, completed using reference TRBV5-1 and TRBJ2-3, is KAGVTQTPRYLIKTRGQQVTLSCSPISGHRSVSWYQQTPGQGLQFLFEYFSETQRNKGNFPGRFSGRQFSNSRSEMNVSTLELGDSALYLCASRGAGNTDTQYFGPGTRLTVL.

CDR3: CASSVDGIPYNEQFF. In DNA, the CDR3 is TGTGCCAGCAGCGTAGACGGGATACCCTACAATGAGCAGTTCTTC. This chain uses TRBV9 with TRBJ2-1, with D tentatively TRBD2 (5 bases). Trimming took 0 bases from V and 2 from J, leaving 9 bases between them. This CDR3 has 15 residues. Germline V lookup: CDR1 SGDLS, CDR2 YYNGEE.

The table lists this clone with a few counts. V gene TRBV12-5 combines with J gene TRBJ2-7; the D is unclear. The germline CDR1 and CDR2 sequences are LGHNT and FRNRAP. This CDR3 has 13 amino acids. V lost 1 base to trimming and J lost 3 bases, with 7 bases between them. The CDR3 region is CASGLGRLYEQYF. CDR3 bases: TGTGCTAGTGGTTTGGGGAGACTCTACGAGCAGTACTTC. The full variable domain, rest sourced from reference TRBV12-5 and TRBJ2-7, is DARVTQTPRHKVTEMGQEVTMRCQPILGHNTVFWYRQTMMQGLELLAYFRNRAPLDDSGMPKDRFSAEMPDATLATLKIQPSEPRDSAVYFCASGLGRLYEQYFGPGTRLTVT.

This rearrangement joins TRBV5-1 to TRBJ1-6; D not certain. The CDR3 length is 15 residues. Trimming took off 7 bases at V and 9 bases at J, with 20 bases between the two ends. The germline V gene has CDR1 SGHRS and CDR2 YFSETQ. The CDR3 nucleotides are TGCGCCAGCCGGTTGGGCATCTCACTCGGTTCACCCCTCCACTTT. Its translation: CASRLGISLGSPLHF.

This rearrangement joins TRBV5-5 to TRBJ1-1; tentative D call: TRBD1 (5 bases). The germline V gene encodes CDR1 SGHKS and CDR2 YYEKEE (reference sequence). CDR3 length equals 14 residues. Trimming removed 3 bases from V and 3 bases from J, with 12 bases in between. CDR3 protein: CASSSSQGDTEAFF. The CDR3 bases are TGTGCCAGCAGCTCCTCACAAGGGGACACTGAAGCTTTCTTT. Complete variable domain (other parts from reference TRBV5-5 and TRBJ1-1): DAGVTQSPTHLIKTRGQQVTLRCSPISGHKSVSWYQQVLGQGPQFIFQYYEKEERGRGNFPDRFSARQFPNYSSELNVNALLLGDSALYLCASSSSQGDTEAFFGQGTRLTVV.

This clone has a handful of counts. The J gene is TRBJ1-3, the V gene TRBV7-6; 7 bases are a match to TRBD1. CDR3 length: 19 amino acids. Per germline, CDR1 SGHVS and CDR2 FNYEAQ. The V segment lost 2 bases and the J segment 0 bases; nucleotides outside the gene matches: 13. The DNA of the CDR3 is TGTGCCAGCAGCTTACTGGGATCCAACAGGGGCGTCTCTGGAAACACCATATATTTT. It translates to CASSLLGSNRGVSGNTIYF.

V gene TRBV13 combines with J gene TRBJ2-1; D is possibly TRBD2 (5 bases). Trimming removed 2 bases at V and 6 bases at J, with 14 bases between. Per germline, CDR1 PRHDT and CDR2 FYEKMQ (reference sequence). This CDR3 is built from 15 residues. The CDR3 DNA is TGTGCCAGCAGCTTATGGACGGGCGGGTCCAATGAGCAGTTCTTC. It translates to CASSLWTGGSNEQFF.

The rearrangement joins TRBV5-4 to TRBJ2-1; 7 nucleotides align to TRBD1. The CDR3 loop spans 12 amino acids. CDR1 and CDR2 from the germline V gene are SGHNT and YYREEE (reference sequence). V lost 7 bases to trimming and J lost 7 bases; unmatched junction nucleotides: 5. The CDR3 DNA is TGTGCCAGCCACGACAGGGCTAATGAGCAGTTCTTC. Protein sequence: CASHDRANEQFF.

This chain uses TRBV7-2 with TRBJ2-4; D gene ambiguous. Germline CDR1 SGHTA, CDR2 FQGNSA. Trimming removed 5 bases from V and 0 bases from J, with 11 bases in between. The CDR3 length is 15 residues. The CDR3 here is CASSLETLAKNIQYF. The CDR3 DNA follows: TGTGCCAGCAGCCTGGAGACACTAGCCAAAAACATTCAGTACTTC. Full variable domain (outside the CDR3, taken from reference TRBV7-2 and TRBJ2-4): GAGVSQSPSNKVTEKGKDVELRCDPISGHTALYWYRQSLGQGLEFLIYFQGNSAPDKSGLPSDRFSAERTGGSVSTLTIQRTQQEDSAVYLCASSLETLAKNIQYFGAGTRLSVL.